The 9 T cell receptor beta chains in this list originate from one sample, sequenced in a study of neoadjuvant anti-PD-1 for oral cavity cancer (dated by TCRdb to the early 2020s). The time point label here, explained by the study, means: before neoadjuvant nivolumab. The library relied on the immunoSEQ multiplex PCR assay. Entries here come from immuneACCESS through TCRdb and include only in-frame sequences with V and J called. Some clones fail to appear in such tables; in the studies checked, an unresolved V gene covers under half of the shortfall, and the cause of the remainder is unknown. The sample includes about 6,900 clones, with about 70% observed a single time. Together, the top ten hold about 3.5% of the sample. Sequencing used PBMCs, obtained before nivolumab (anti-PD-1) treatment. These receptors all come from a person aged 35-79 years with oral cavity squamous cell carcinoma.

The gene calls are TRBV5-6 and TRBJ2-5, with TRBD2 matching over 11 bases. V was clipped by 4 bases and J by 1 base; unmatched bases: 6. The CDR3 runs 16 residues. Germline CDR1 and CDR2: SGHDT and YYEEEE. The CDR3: CASSPRLAGTQETQYF. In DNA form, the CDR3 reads TGTGCCAGCAGCCCACGACTAGCGGGGACCCAAGAGACCCAGTACTTC. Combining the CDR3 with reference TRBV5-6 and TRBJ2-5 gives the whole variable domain DAGVTQSPTHLIKTRGQQVTLRCSPKSGHDTVSWYQQALGQGPQFIFQYYEEEERQRGNFPDRFSGHQFPNYSSELNVNALLLGDSALYLCASSPRLAGTQETQYFGPGTRLLVL.

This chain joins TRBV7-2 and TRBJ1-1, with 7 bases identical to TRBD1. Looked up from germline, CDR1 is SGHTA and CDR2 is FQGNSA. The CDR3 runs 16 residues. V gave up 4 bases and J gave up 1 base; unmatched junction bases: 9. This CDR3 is CASSSRQGGRNTEAFF. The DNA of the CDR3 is TGTGCCAGCAGCTCTAGACAGGGAGGGAGGAACACTGAAGCTTTCTTT. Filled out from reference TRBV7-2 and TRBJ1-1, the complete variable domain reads GAGVSQSPSNKVTEKGKDVELRCDPISGHTALYWYRQSLGQGLEFLIYFQGNSAPDKSGLPSDRFSAERTGGSVSTLTIQRTQQEDSAVYLCASSSRQGGRNTEAFFGQGTRLTVV.

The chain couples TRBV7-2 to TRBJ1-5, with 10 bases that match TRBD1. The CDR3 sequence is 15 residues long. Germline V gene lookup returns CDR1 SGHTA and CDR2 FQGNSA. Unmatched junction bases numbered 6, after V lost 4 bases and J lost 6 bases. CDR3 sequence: CASSSWTGGVQPQHF. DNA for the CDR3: TGTGCCAGCAGCTCATGGACAGGGGGTGTTCAGCCCCAGCATTTT. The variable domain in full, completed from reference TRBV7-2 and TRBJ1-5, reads GAGVSQSPSNKVTEKGKDVELRCDPISGHTALYWYRQSLGQGLEFLIYFQGNSAPDKSGLPSDRFSAERTGGSVSTLTIQRTQQEDSAVYLCASSSWTGGVQPQHFGDGTRLSIL.

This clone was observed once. CDR3 nucleotides: TGTGCCAGCAGCTTAACGGGGGCGTTAGCAGATACGCAGTATTTT. Translation gives CASSLTGALADTQYF. The genes are TRBV11-2 and TRBJ2-3; D possibly matches TRBD1 or TRBD2 (6 bases each). Between the trimmed V and J ends, which lost 2 bases and 4 bases, there was a span of 13 bases. Germline V lookup: CDR1 SGHAT, CDR2 FQNNGV. The CDR3 sequence is 15 residues long.

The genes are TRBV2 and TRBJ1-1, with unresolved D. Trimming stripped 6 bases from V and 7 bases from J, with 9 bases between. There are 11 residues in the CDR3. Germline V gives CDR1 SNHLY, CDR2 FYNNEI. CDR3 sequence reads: CASSLDVEAFF. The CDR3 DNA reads TGTGCCAGCAGCTTGGACGTTGAAGCTTTCTTT.

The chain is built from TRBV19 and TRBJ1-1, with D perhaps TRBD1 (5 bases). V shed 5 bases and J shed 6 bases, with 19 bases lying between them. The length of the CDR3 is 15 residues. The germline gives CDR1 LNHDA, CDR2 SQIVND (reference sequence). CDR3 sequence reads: CASSLPGPYGAEAFF. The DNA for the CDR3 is TGTGCCAGTAGTCTCCCGGGACCTTACGGAGCTGAAGCTTTCTTT.

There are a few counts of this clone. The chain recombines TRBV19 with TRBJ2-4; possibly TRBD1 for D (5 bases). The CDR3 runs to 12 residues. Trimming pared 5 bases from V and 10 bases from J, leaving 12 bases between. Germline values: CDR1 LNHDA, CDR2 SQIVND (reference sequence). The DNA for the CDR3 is TGTGCCAGTAGTGGCCAGGGTGAAATTCAGTACTTC. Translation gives CASSGQGEIQYF.

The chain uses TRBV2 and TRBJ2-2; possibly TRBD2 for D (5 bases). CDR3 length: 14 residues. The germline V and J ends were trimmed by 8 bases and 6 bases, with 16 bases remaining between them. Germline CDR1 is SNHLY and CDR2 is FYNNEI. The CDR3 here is CASQLSPGAGELFF. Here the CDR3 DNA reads TGTGCCAGCCAGTTATCCCCCGGGGCCGGGGAGCTGTTTTTT.

CDR3 DNA: TGTGCCAGCAATAACGGGGGGGACACAGATACGCAGTATTTT. Protein product: CASNNGGDTDTQYF. V is TRBV28 and J is TRBJ2-3, with TRBD2 matching 8 bases. V lost 7 bases to trimming and J lost 2 bases; unmatched junction nucleotides: 5. The CDR3 consists of 14 residues. Germline assignment: CDR1 MDHEN and CDR2 SYDVKM.